These 19 T cell receptor beta chains share one sample of origin, sequenced in a study of response to subunit inactivated influenza vaccine. One entry per CDR3 protein results from TCRdb running MiXCR on the RT-PCR reads. The sample lists about 650,000 distinct CDR3 sequences, 13% to 15% occurring once. The source was PBMCs from blood, collected less than 15 days before vaccination. Receptor source: a man aged 45 to 65 who received an inactivated influenza vaccine.

This clonotype has a handful of counts. The chain couples TRBV28 to TRBJ1-2; 12 nucleotides agree with TRBD1. Trimming at V came to 3 bases and at J to 8 bases, leaving 7 bases not matched to a gene. The germline gives CDR1 MDHEN, CDR2 SYDVKM. This CDR3 has 15 residues. The CDR3 coding sequence is TGTGCCAGCAGTTTTTGGGACAGGGGGCTTGTCGGCTACACCTTC. Protein sequence: CASSFWDRGLVGYTF.

This clonotype was counted only a few times. The DNA for the CDR3 is TGTGCCAGCAACCATAACGGGGGGGGGTTTAACACTGAAGCTTTCTTT. Its translation: CASNHNGGGFNTEAFF. The rearrangement uses TRBV12-3 or TRBV12-4 and TRBJ1-1; the D gene is possibly TRBD1 (5 bases). Deletions cut 7 bases from V and 2 bases from J, with 20 bases between. The CDR3 runs 16 residues.

V is TRBV7-8 and J is TRBJ2-3; the D call may be TRBD1 or TRBD2 (6 bases each). Trimming pared 2 bases from V and 4 bases from J, leaving 13 bases between. The CDR3 length is 15 residues. Germline V CDR1 and CDR2: SGHVS, FQNEAQ. CDR3 residues: CASSLRLGGADTQYF. The CDR3, as DNA: TGTGCCAGCAGCTTACGACTAGGGGGAGCAGATACGCAGTATTTT.

This chain connects TRBV7-3 to TRBJ2-3; possibly TRBD1 or TRBD2 for D (5 bases each). Trimming took 10 bases from V and 1 from J, leaving 15 bases between them. Germline CDR1 and CDR2: SGHTA and FQGTGA. This CDR3 has 14 residues. The DNA for the CDR3 is TGTGCCACTGCACTAGGGGATGGCACAGATACGCAGTATTTT. Amino acid sequence: CATALGDGTDTQYF.

The V gene is TRBV5-1, the J gene TRBJ2-2; 13 bases fit TRBD2. The CDR3 spans 17 residues. The germline V gene has CDR1 SGHRS and CDR2 YFSETQ. J was trimmed by 3 bases and V by 4 bases; bases with no gene match: 6. The CDR3 protein is CASSRLAGGFDTGELFF. DNA for the CDR3: TGCGCCAGCAGCCGACTAGCGGGAGGATTTGACACCGGGGAGCTGTTTTTT. Complete variable domain (other parts from reference TRBV5-1 and TRBJ2-2): KAGVTQTPRYLIKTRGQQVTLSCSPISGHRSVSWYQQTPGQGLQFLFEYFSETQRNKGNFPGRFSGRQFSNSRSEMNVSTLELGDSALYLCASSRLAGGFDTGELFFGEGSRLTVL.

The chain is built from TRBV12-3 or TRBV12-4 and TRBJ2-1; 7 nucleotides agree with TRBD2. This CDR3 has 16 amino acids. V was clipped by 1 base and J by 5 bases; unmatched bases: 8. CDR3 residues: CASSLGHSAGDNEQFF. The CDR3 DNA reads TGTGCCAGCAGTTTAGGACATAGCGCGGGGGACAATGAGCAGTTCTTC.

This clonotype was seen only a few times. This chain joins TRBV10-1 and TRBJ1-1; D not certain. Trimming removed 6 bases at V and 1 base at J, with 12 bases between. Germline assignment: CDR1 WNHNN and CDR2 SYGVQD (reference sequence). The length of the CDR3 is 14 residues. CDR3 amino acids: CASSVTRTNTEAFF. The DNA of the CDR3 is TGCGCCAGCAGCGTGACACGTACGAACACTGAAGCTTTCTTT.

This clonotype came up a few times. This sequence joins TRBV11-2 and TRBJ2-2; tentatively, D is TRBD1 (6 bases). Germline lookup yields CDR1 SGHAT and CDR2 FQNNGV. There are 16 residues in the CDR3. V was shortened by 5 bases and J by 6 bases, with 19 bases between the two germline ends. This chain's CDR3 is CASSLQGSGLAGELFF. CDR3 in DNA: TGTGCCAGCAGCCTACAGGGTTCTGGACTCGCCGGGGAGCTGTTTTTT.

This chain connects TRBV7-2 to TRBJ1-2, with 7 positions matching TRBD1. Germline trimming cut 5 bases from V and 1 base from J; bases unmatched to any gene: 10. Germline V gene data show CDR1 as SGHTA and CDR2 as FQGNSA. This CDR3 contains 16 residues. For the CDR3, the DNA is TGTGCCAGCAGCGGAACCGGGACAGCGATTAACTATGGCTACACCTTC. Encoded protein: CASSGTGTAINYGYTF.

The J gene is TRBJ2-5, the V gene TRBV12-3 or TRBV12-4; tentatively, D is TRBD1 (5 bases). The CDR3 contains 14 residues. V lost 6 bases and J lost 5, with 16 bases in between. The CDR3: CASRRTTGSETQYF. In nucleotides, the CDR3 is TGTGCCAGCAGGCGTACAACAGGTTCCGAGACCCAGTACTTC.

Only a few counts were recorded for this clonotype. The rearrangement joins TRBV20-1 to TRBJ2-6; 12 bases align to TRBD2. Germline loops: CDR1 DFQATT, CDR2 SNEGSKA (reference sequence). This CDR3 is 18 amino acids long. V shed 3 bases, J shed 4 bases, and the junction held 10 bases outside the gene matches. The DNA for the CDR3 is TGCAGTGCTAGCCCCGGCGCTAGCGGGAGGGCCGGGGCCAACGTCCTGACTTTC. Translation: CSASPGASGRAGANVLTF.

This clonotype has a count of ten or more. The rearrangement links TRBV6-2 or TRBV6-3 to TRBJ2-7; tentatively, D is TRBD2 (6 bases). This CDR3 is built from 13 residues. The germline V gene has CDR1 MNHEY and CDR2 SVGEGT. Between the trimmed V and J ends, which lost 6 bases and 2 bases, there was a span of 11 bases. Here the CDR3 reads CASSSGTPYEQYF. The CDR3 bases are TGTGCCAGCAGCTCCGGGACTCCCTACGAGCAGTACTTC.

The V gene is TRBV20-1, the J gene TRBJ1-5; no clear D. Germline V lookup: CDR1 DFQATT, CDR2 SNEGSKA (reference sequence). The CDR3 loop spans 14 amino acids. The V and J ends lost 4 bases and 3 bases respectively, with 13 bases between them. The CDR3 region is CSATPPGNNQPQHF. The CDR3 coding sequence is TGCAGTGCTACCCCTCCTGGGAACAATCAGCCCCAGCATTTT.

The gene calls are TRBV20-1 and TRBJ2-7; 7 bases are shared with TRBD1. The junction had 15 bases not matched to a gene; V was cut back by 6 bases and J by 7 bases. The CDR3 has 14 residues. Germline V CDR1 and CDR2: DFQATT, SNEGSKA (reference sequence). CDR3 nucleotide sequence: TGCAGTGCCCAGCCGGGACAGTGGGGTGAAGAGCAGTACTTC. This codes for CSAQPGQWGEEQYF.

This rearrangement joins TRBV7-9 to TRBJ1-1; 7 positions agree with TRBD1. The CDR3 covers 15 residues. Germline V CDR1 and CDR2: SEHNR, FQNEAQ (reference sequence). V gave up 4 bases and J gave up 1 base; unmatched junction bases: 6. CDR3 amino acids: CASSSAGQRNTEAFF. In nucleotides, the CDR3 is TGTGCCAGCAGCTCCGCGGGACAGAGGAACACTGAAGCTTTCTTT. The full variable domain, with the rest looked up from reference TRBV7-9 and TRBJ1-1, is DTGVSQNPRHKITKRGQNVTFRCDPISEHNRLYWYRQTLGQGPEFLTYFQNEAQLEKSRLLSDRFSAERPKGSFSTLEIQRTEQGDSAMYLCASSSAGQRNTEAFFGQGTRLTVV.

This clonotype was counted only a few times. The rearrangement joins TRBV12-3 or TRBV12-4 to TRBJ2-5; 12 bases map to TRBD2. The trim removed 5 bases at V and 5 bases at J, leaving 21 bases unmatched. The CDR3 length is 20 residues. CDR3 residues: CASSPLAGGPRGEGLETQYF. CDR3 coding DNA: TGTGCCAGCAGTCCTCTAGCGGGAGGGCCCCGGGGGGAAGGTCTTGAGACCCAGTACTTC.

This clonotype showed up just a few times. The chain joins TRBV20-1 to TRBJ2-1; D may be TRBD1 (6 bases). Germline lookup yields CDR1 DFQATT and CDR2 SNEGSKA (reference sequence). Trimming left V 0 bases short and J 4 bases short, with 10 bases between. The CDR3 is made up of 14 amino acids. Here the CDR3 reads CSAREGALYNEQFF. In DNA, the CDR3 is TGCAGTGCTAGAGAGGGGGCCCTTTACAATGAGCAGTTCTTC.

This clonotype was seen a handful of times. CDR3 DNA: TGTGCCAGCAGCGGTAGCGTTAACACCGGGGAGCTGTTTTTT. Its protein is CASSGSVNTGELFF. This sequence joins TRBV9 and TRBJ2-2, with D possibly TRBD2 on 5 matching bases. Per the germline V gene, CDR1 is SGDLS and CDR2 is YYNGEE. There are 14 residues in the CDR3. The germline V and J ends were trimmed by 3 bases and 2 bases, with 8 bases remaining between them.

This clonotype was found a few times. The chain joins TRBV3-1 to TRBJ2-3; D is undetermined. This CDR3 is built from 12 residues. V gave up 2 bases and J gave up 3 bases, with 3 bases separating them. Germline V lookup: CDR1 LGHDT, CDR2 YNNKEL (reference sequence). CDR3 sequence: CASSQHTDTQYF. The CDR3 nucleotides read TGTGCCAGCAGCCAACATACAGATACGCAGTATTTT.